This is a list of T cell receptor beta chains from one sample in a study of T-cell reconstitution after alpha-beta-depleted transplantation in children. TCRdb used MiXCR to reprocess the PCR reads, holding one entry per CDR3 protein. Among around 500,000 distinct CDR3 sequences listed, around an eighth were seen once. This sample comprised PBMCs from the stem cell graft donor, obtained from the stem cell graft. These receptor sequences come from a human donor who donated a stem cell graft to a child with combined immunodeficiency. CDR3s include the opening cysteine and the closing phenylalanine or tryptophan. The order of the fields is J gene, D gene, V gene, clone size, CDR3 protein, CDR3 DNA. The D gene is left open where the match is weak. The size field is filled for only some rows; it gives once, few, many or a size class.

j_gene: TRBJ2-7; d_gene: TRBD1; v_gene: TRBV5-1; abundance: .; CDR3aa: CASSWDRASYEQYF; CDR3nt: TGCGCCAGCAGCTGGGACAGGGCCTCCTACGAGCAGTACTTC
j_gene: TRBJ2-7; d_gene: .; v_gene: TRBV6-5; abundance: few; CDR3aa: CASSYRGVYEQYF; CDR3nt: TGTGCCAGCAGTTACAGGGGGGTCTACGAGCAGTACTTC
j_gene: TRBJ2-7; d_gene: TRBD2; v_gene: TRBV20-1; abundance: .; CDR3aa: CSANSGSYEQYF; CDR3nt: TGCAGTGCTAATAGCGGGAGTTACGAGCAGTACTTC
j_gene: TRBJ1-2; d_gene: .; v_gene: TRBV4-3; abundance: few; CDR3aa: CASSQEGGTRYGYTF; CDR3nt: TGCGCCAGCAGCCAAGAGGGTGGGACAAGATATGGCTACACCTTC
j_gene: TRBJ1-2; d_gene: TRBD1; v_gene: TRBV4-3; abundance: .; CDR3aa: CASSQDYRGLYGYTF; CDR3nt: TGCGCCAGCAGCCAAGATTACAGGGGGCTCTATGGCTACACCTTC
j_gene: TRBJ2-7; d_gene: .; v_gene: TRBV6-5; abundance: few; CDR3aa: CASSYRQGPYEQYF; CDR3nt: TGTGCCAGCAGTTACCGCCAAGGGCCCTACGAGCAGTACTTC
j_gene: TRBJ2-1; d_gene: TRBD1; v_gene: TRBV5-6; abundance: .; CDR3aa: CASSLVHDRGIGNEQFF; CDR3nt: TGTGCCAGCAGCTTAGTACATGACAGGGGAATAGGGAATGAGCAGTTCTTC
j_gene: TRBJ2-3; d_gene: .; v_gene: TRBV29-1; abundance: .; CDR3aa: CSVIGTITDTQYF; CDR3nt: TGCAGCGTGATCGGGACCATCACAGATACGCAGTATTTT
j_gene: TRBJ2-7; d_gene: .; v_gene: TRBV12-3/TRBV12-4; abundance: many; CDR3aa: CASSQGHEQYF; CDR3nt: TGTGCCAGCAGTCAGGGCCACGAGCAGTACTTC
j_gene: TRBJ2-3; d_gene: .; v_gene: TRBV2; abundance: .; CDR3aa: CASTSRPDTQYF; CDR3nt: TGTGCCAGCACTAGCCGCCCAGATACGCAGTATTTT